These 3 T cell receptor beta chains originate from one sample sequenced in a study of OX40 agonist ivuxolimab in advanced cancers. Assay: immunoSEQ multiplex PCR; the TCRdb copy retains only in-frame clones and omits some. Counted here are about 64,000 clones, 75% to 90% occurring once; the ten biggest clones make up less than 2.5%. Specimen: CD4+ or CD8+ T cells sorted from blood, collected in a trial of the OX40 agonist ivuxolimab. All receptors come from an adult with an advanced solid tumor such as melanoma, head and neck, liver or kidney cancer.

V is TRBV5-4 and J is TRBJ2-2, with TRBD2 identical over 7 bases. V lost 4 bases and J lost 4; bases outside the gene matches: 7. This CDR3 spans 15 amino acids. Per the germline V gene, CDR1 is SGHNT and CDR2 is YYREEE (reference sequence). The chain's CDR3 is CASSNLAEVTGELFF. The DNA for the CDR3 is TGTGCCAGCAGCAACCTAGCGGAGGTCACCGGGGAGCTGTTTTTT. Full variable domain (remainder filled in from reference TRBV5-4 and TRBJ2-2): ETGVTQSPTHLIKTRGQQVTLRCSSQSGHNTVSWYQQALGQGPQFIFQYYREEENGRGNFPPRFSGLQFPNYSSELNVNALELDDSALYLCASSNLAEVTGELFFGEGSRLTVL.

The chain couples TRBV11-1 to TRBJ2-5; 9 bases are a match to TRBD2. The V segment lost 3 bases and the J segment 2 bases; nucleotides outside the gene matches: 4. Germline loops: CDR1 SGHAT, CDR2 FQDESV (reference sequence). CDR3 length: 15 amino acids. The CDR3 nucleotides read TGTGCCAGCAGCTTTGTAGCGGGGGTACAAGAGACCCAGTACTTC. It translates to CASSFVAGVQETQYF. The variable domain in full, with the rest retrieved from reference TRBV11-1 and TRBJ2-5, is EAEVAQSPRYKITEKSQAVAFWCDPISGHATLYWYRQILGQGPELLVQFQDESVVDDSQLPKDRFSAERLKGVDSTLKIQPAELGDSAMYLCASSFVAGVQETQYFGPGTRLLVL.

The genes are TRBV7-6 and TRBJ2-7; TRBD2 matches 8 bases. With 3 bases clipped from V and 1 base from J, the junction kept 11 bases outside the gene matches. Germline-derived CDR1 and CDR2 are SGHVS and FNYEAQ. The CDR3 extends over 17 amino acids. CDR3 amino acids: CASSFASTSGASYEQYF. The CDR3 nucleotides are TGTGCCAGCAGCTTCGCCAGTACTAGCGGTGCTTCCTACGAGCAGTACTTC.